This T cell receptor beta chain was obtained from a study of blood T cell repertoires in COVID-19. About the study: Researchers got acute and convalescent COVID-19 samples from the United States, Italy and Spain. PBMCs, B-cell-depleted T cells, or T cells were the source of the cDNA or gDNA that made up the material.

As originally analysed: It was from reference gene primer amplification that nucleated cell counts were estimated. Method: immunoSEQ multiplex PCR; TCRdb's copy keeps in-frame clones and lacks some. That table is the source of V, J and clone size, and D and trimming were worked out from the DNA. The sample includes about 83,000 clones, roughly nine tenths seen only once; the top ten take 3%. CDR3 length: 15 residues. The germline V and J ends were trimmed by 2 bases and 3 bases, with 13 bases remaining between them. CDR1 is SNHLY and CDR2 is FYNNEI in the germline V gene. The gene calls are TRBV2 and TRBJ2-5, with a possible D match to TRBD1 (6 bases). The receptor comes from a woman aged 45-60 years with active or convalescent COVID-19. Specimen: peripheral blood. CDR3 bases: TGTGCCAGCAGTGAAAGGCCAAGGGACAAAGAGACCCAGTACTTC. It is translated as CASSERPRDKETQYF.